These 8 T cell receptor beta chains share one sample of origin, sequenced in a study of OX40 agonist ivuxolimab in advanced cancers. To prepare the library, the immunoSEQ multiplex PCR assay was applied. As stored in TCRdb, this immuneACCESS dataset retains in-frame rearrangements with V and J assigned. A fraction of the clones does not appear; measured against another copy, unresolved V genes explain less than half of the discrepancy, and the remainder lacks a known reason. In all, the sample holds tens of thousands of clones, and approximately 90% of those were seen once. About 33% of the sample is in the top ten clones. Here the sequenced sample was CD4+ or CD8+ T cells sorted from blood, taken in a trial of the OX40 agonist ivuxolimab. The receptors come from an adult with an advanced solid tumor such as melanoma, head and neck, liver or kidney cancer.

The chain carries TRBV7-9 and TRBJ2-1, with a weak D call TRBD2 (5 bases). The germline V and J ends were trimmed by 1 base and 2 bases, with 6 bases remaining between them. The CDR3 extends over 14 amino acids. From germline, CDR1 is SEHNR and CDR2 FQNEAQ (reference sequence). The CDR3 spells CASSLDGTYNEQFF. CDR3 bases: TGTGCCAGCAGCTTAGACGGGACCTACAATGAGCAGTTCTTC.

The chain combines TRBV28 with TRBJ2-1, with 7 positions matching TRBD2. Germline-derived CDR1 and CDR2 are MDHEN and SYDVKM. The CDR3 is 14 residues long. J was trimmed by 8 bases and V by 1 base; bases with no gene match: 5. The CDR3 loop reads CASSLSGRTDEQFF. The CDR3, as DNA: TGTGCCAGCAGTTTATCCGGGAGGACGGATGAGCAGTTCTTC.

This chain links TRBV9 with TRBJ2-5; no reliable D call. Per the germline V gene, CDR1 is SGDLS and CDR2 is YYNGEE. V lost 3 bases to trimming and J lost 2 bases, with 14 bases between them. The CDR3 is 15 amino acids. In nucleotides, the CDR3 is TGTGCCAGCAGCGCCGGAGCCGTGTCTCAAGAGACCCAGTACTTC. This sequence encodes CASSAGAVSQETQYF.

The V and J genes are TRBV7-9 and TRBJ1-1, with 8 bases lining up with TRBD1. CDR3 length: 14 residues. Germline V gene lookup returns CDR1 SEHNR and CDR2 FQNEAQ (reference sequence). With V trimmed by 3 bases and J by 2 bases, 2 bases remained unmatched. The CDR3 bases are TGTGCCAGCAGCTTTGGACAGGGAAACACTGAAGCTTTCTTT. Protein sequence: CASSFGQGNTEAFF.

The CDR3 loop reads CASSVGGGRTKETQYF. The DNA of the CDR3 is TGTGCCAGCAGCGTAGGCGGCGGGAGGACCAAAGAGACCCAGTACTTC. The J gene is TRBJ2-5, the V gene TRBV9; 8 bases are a match to TRBD2. The CDR3 contains 16 residues. CDR1 SGDLS and CDR2 YYNGEE come from the germline V gene. The V gene end was trimmed by 0 bases and the J gene end by 3 bases; junction bases not matched to a gene: 7.

V and J are TRBV7-2 and TRBJ2-3, with 10 bases identical to TRBD2. The CDR3 totals 14 residues. After removal of 4 bases from V and 5 bases from J, the junction contained 3 bases not matched to a gene. Germline CDR1 reads SGHTA; CDR2 reads FQGNSA. The CDR3 sequence is CASSSSGRGDTQYF. CDR3 nucleotide sequence: TGTGCCAGCAGCTCCAGCGGGAGGGGAGATACGCAGTATTTT. Full variable domain (remainder filled in from reference TRBV7-2 and TRBJ2-3): GAGVSQSPSNKVTEKGKDVELRCDPISGHTALYWYRQSLGQGLEFLIYFQGNSAPDKSGLPSDRFSAERTGGSVSTLTIQRTQQEDSAVYLCASSSSGRGDTQYFGPGTRLTVL.

Details on this clone: One end of the junction does not line up with germline, which may come from a read error. This chain joins TRBV19 and TRBJ2-7, with D possibly being TRBD1 or TRBD2 (5 bases each). Germline loops: CDR1 LNHDA, CDR2 SQIVND (reference sequence). The CDR3 covers 15 residues. CDR3 bases: TGTGTCAGTAGTGCACTCCGGGACGGCTCCTACGAGCAGTACTTC. It translates to CVSSALRDGSYEQYF.

Points on this clone: The germline gene is not matched at one end of the junction; a read error may be the cause. The chain combines TRBV13 with TRBJ2-3; D is undetermined. The germline V gene has CDR1 PRHDT and CDR2 FYEKMQ (reference sequence). This CDR3 has 16 amino acids. The CDR3 bases are TGTGTCAGCAGCCTCTATGAAGAGAAGGGCACAGATACGCAGTATTTT. Translated, it gives CVSSLYEEKGTDTQYF.